These 15 T cell receptor beta chains were sequenced from one sample in a study of blood T cell repertoires in COVID-19. The table came from immunoSEQ multiplex PCR; TCRdb's copy has only in-frame clones and leaves some out. The sample lists roughly 63,000 clones; around 74% were seen once. Material: peripheral blood. These receptor sequences come from a woman aged 80 or over with acute or convalescent COVID-19.

The rearrangement uses TRBV11-3 and TRBJ2-1; 10 bases line up with TRBD1. V was pared by 5 bases and J by 9 bases, with 10 bases of the junction left unmatched. The CDR3 spans 15 residues. Looked up from germline, CDR1 is SGHNT and CDR2 is YENEEA. CDR3 region: CASSGRDRGKAEQFF. In nucleotides, the CDR3 is TGTGCCAGCAGCGGCCGGGACAGGGGAAAGGCTGAGCAGTTCTTC.

Concerning this clone: One junction end disagrees with the germline gene, perhaps due to a read error. Other DNA sequences in this specimen translate into the identical CDR3. The CDR3 protein is CASSQDAGTGGRETQYF. The CDR3 DNA reads TGCGCCAGCAGTCAAGATGCCGGGACAGGGGGTCGAGAGACCCAGTACTTC. This chain uses TRBV4-1 with TRBJ2-5; the match to TRBD1 covers 11 bases. CDR1 is MGHRA and CDR2 is YSYEKL in the germline V gene. CDR3 length equals 17 residues.

V gene TRBV29-1 combines with J gene TRBJ2-6; TRBD2 agrees at 7 bases. With V trimmed by 6 bases and J by 4 bases, 3 bases remained unmatched. There are 13 residues in the CDR3. Germline loops: CDR1 SQVTM, CDR2 ANQGSEA. CDR3 nucleotide sequence: TGCAGCGTCGGCGGGGGAGGGGCCAACGTCCTGACTTTC. As protein: CSVGGGGANVLTF. Supplemented by reference TRBV29-1 and TRBJ2-6, the full variable domain reads SAVISQKPSRDICQRGTSLTIQCQVDSQVTMMFWYRQQPGQSLTLIATANQGSEATYESGFVIDKFPISRPNLTFSTLTVSNMSPEDSSIYLCSVGGGGANVLTFGAGSRLTVL.

On this clone itself: Other DNA sequences within the sample encode an identical CDR3. The chain uses TRBV21-1 and TRBJ2-2; the DNA was not used to check the table's D call, TRBD2. TRBV21-1 is labeled a pseudogene. CDR3 length: 17 residues. The CDR3 protein is CASSTGGGRADTGELFF. The CDR3 DNA is TGTGCCAGCAGCACGGGGGGCGGGAGGGCCGACACCGGGGAGCTGTTTTTT.

The J gene is TRBJ2-3, the V gene TRBV19; 8 bases line up with TRBD2. The CDR3 totals 16 residues. CDR1 is LNHDA and CDR2 is SQIVND in the germline V gene (reference sequence). With 3 bases clipped from V and 3 bases from J, the junction kept 8 bases outside the gene matches. This CDR3 is CASSIEAGGGTDTQYF. The CDR3 region has the DNA TGTGCCAGTAGTATTGAGGCGGGGGGAGGGACAGATACGCAGTATTTT.

The table lists this clone with a few counts. This sequence joins TRBV10-3 and TRBJ1-6; 9 bases agree with TRBD1. In germline, CDR1 is ENHRY, CDR2 SYGVKD. J gave up 8 bases and V 11 bases, and 13 bases lay outside the gene matches. This CDR3 comprises 15 residues. CDR3: CASGGSGQGDSPLHF. DNA for the CDR3: TGTGCCTCAGGGGGTTCGGGACAGGGCGATTCACCCCTCCACTTT.

The rearrangement links TRBV9 to TRBJ2-5; 10 bases map to TRBD2. Germline V gene lookup returns CDR1 SGDLS and CDR2 YYNGEE. The CDR3 loop spans 18 amino acids. J was trimmed by 2 bases and V by 4 bases; bases with no gene match: 14. CDR3 DNA: TGTGCCAGCAGCTCCGGGGCTAACCTAGCGGGAGTGCAAGAGACCCAGTACTTC. Protein sequence: CASSSGANLAGVQETQYF.

The chain's CDR3 is CASSPRLAGSEQYF. CDR3 DNA: TGTGCCAGCAGCCCGCGACTAGCGGGTAGCGAGCAGTACTTC. The chain carries TRBV14 and TRBJ2-7, with TRBD2 identical over 10 bases. The germline CDR1 and CDR2 sequences are SGHDN and FVKESK. With V trimmed by 4 bases and J by 6 bases, 6 bases remained unmatched. The CDR3 runs to 14 residues.

This clone was counted once. The chain recombines TRBV7-2 with TRBJ2-3, with 7 bases matching TRBD2. V lost 1 base to trimming and J lost 2 bases; unmatched junction nucleotides: 12. CDR1 is SGHTA and CDR2 is FQGNSA in the germline V gene. CDR3 length: 18 residues. CDR3 sequence: CASSLGRPGGPYTDTQYF. For the CDR3, the DNA is TGTGCCAGCAGCTTAGGTCGACCGGGAGGCCCCTACACAGATACGCAGTATTTT. The whole variable domain, remainder taken from reference TRBV7-2 and TRBJ2-3, is GAGVSQSPSNKVTEKGKDVELRCDPISGHTALYWYRQSLGQGLEFLIYFQGNSAPDKSGLPSDRFSAERTGGSVSTLTIQRTQQEDSAVYLCASSLGRPGGPYTDTQYFGPGTRLTVL.

This chain uses TRBV19 with TRBJ1-5; D uncertain. The CDR3 has 13 amino acids. CDR1 and CDR2 from the germline V gene are LNHDA and SQIVND (reference sequence). The germline V and J ends were trimmed by 5 bases and 3 bases, with 8 bases remaining between them. CDR3 nucleotide sequence: TGTGCCAGTAGTTGGAGGGTCAATCAGCCCCAGCATTTT. Translated: CASSWRVNQPQHF. The full variable domain, its missing parts supplied by reference TRBV19 and TRBJ1-5, is DGGITQSPKYLFRKEGQNVTLSCEQNLNHDAMYWYRQDPGQGLRLIYYSQIVNDFQKGDIAEGYSVSREKKESFPLTVTSAQKNPTAFYLCASSWRVNQPQHFGDGTRLSIL.

The rearrangement uses TRBV9 and TRBJ2-5; no reliable D call. The ends were cut back, 4 bases at V and 0 bases at J, with 7 bases in the middle. The CDR3 has 13 residues. Germline V lookup: CDR1 SGDLS, CDR2 YYNGEE. CDR3 region: CASSLSDQETQYF. The CDR3 nucleotides are TGTGCCAGCAGCCTGAGCGACCAAGAGACCCAGTACTTC.

The rearrangement uses TRBV2 and TRBJ2-4; the match to TRBD1 covers 7 bases. V was clipped by 3 bases and J by 2 bases; unmatched bases: 7. Germline V gene data show CDR1 as SNHLY and CDR2 as FYNNEI. This CDR3 has 16 residues. This chain's CDR3 is CASSESFRGSKNIQYF. CDR3 bases: TGTGCCAGCAGTGAGTCTTTCAGGGGGTCCAAAAACATTCAGTACTTC.

The CDR3 bases are TGTGCCAGCAGTTTGGGACAGGGGGAAGGAGGCTACACCTTC. Its protein product is CASSLGQGEGGYTF. This chain connects TRBV7-2 to TRBJ1-2; 11 bases agree with TRBD1. The CDR3 has 14 residues. V lost 6 bases to trimming and J lost 8 bases; unmatched junction nucleotides: 8. Germline CDR1 is SGHTA and CDR2 is FQGNSA.

This clone was detected a few times. The V call is TRBV6-5, the J call TRBJ2-1; 8 bases agree with TRBD1. This CDR3 is built from 13 residues. The V and J ends lost 6 bases and 15 bases, in that order; junction bases with no gene match: 13. CDR1 is MNHEY, CDR2 SVGAGI, per germline. The CDR3 spells CASRALGQGEWFF. DNA for the CDR3: TGTGCCAGCAGAGCCCTAGGACAGGGAGAATGGTTCTTC.

V gene TRBV10-3 combines with J gene TRBJ2-7; possible D gene TRBD2, 6 bases. Germline-derived CDR1 and CDR2 are ENHRY and SYGVKD. Trimming pared 2 bases from V and 0 bases from J, leaving 8 bases between. There are 14 residues in the CDR3. CDR3: CAISERGSSYEQYF. The CDR3 DNA reads as TGTGCCATCAGTGAGCGGGGGAGCTCCTACGAGCAGTACTTC.